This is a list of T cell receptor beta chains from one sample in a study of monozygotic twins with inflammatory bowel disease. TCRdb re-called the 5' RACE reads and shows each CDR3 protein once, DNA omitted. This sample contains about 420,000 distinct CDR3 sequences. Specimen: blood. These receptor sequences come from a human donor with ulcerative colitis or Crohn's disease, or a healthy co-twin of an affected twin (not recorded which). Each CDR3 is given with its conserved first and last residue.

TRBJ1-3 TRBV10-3 CATAEQGGNTIYF
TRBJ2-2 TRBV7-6 CASSFIHGSNTGELFF
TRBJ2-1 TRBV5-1 CASSSASGGTSNEQFF
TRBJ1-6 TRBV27 CASSIQGTRSSPLHF
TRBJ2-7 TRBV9 CASSGLGAYEQYF
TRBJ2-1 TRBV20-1 CSASRDFSYNEQFF
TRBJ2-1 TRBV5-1 CASSLALSGAQFF
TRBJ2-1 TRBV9 CASSASGFRPGNEQFF
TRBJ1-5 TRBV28 CASSFLGLGREDQPQHF
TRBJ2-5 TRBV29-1 CSAEKRQGETQYF
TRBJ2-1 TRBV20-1 CSATHPDWPAGEQFF
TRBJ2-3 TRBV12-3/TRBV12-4 CASSFSLRGATQYF
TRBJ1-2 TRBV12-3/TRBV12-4 CASSPKDGANYGYTF
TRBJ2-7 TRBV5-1 CASSLVEQLTTYEQYF
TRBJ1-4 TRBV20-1 CSAALRAGWEDKLFF
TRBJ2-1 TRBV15 CATSNTRDYINEQFF
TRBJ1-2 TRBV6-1 CASSEGGSIYGYTF
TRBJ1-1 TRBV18 CASSPKQNTEAFF
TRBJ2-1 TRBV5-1 CASSLAWDRAYNEQFF
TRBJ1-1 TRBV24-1 CATRQDTEAFF
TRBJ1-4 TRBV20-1 CSAKLYTATNEKLFF
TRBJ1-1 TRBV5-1 CASSPRGQSEAFF
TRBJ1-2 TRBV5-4 CASSSQGDYGYTF
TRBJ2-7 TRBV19 CASSSGGISYEQYF
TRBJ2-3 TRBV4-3 CASSQDWRGSYTQYF
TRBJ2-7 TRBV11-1 CASSLASGFYEQYF
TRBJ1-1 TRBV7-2 CASSFGDRYYTEAFF
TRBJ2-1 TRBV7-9 CASTARGGRQEQFF
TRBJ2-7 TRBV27 CASSLPGVGEQYF
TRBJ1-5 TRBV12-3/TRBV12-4 CASSLQNSNQPQHF
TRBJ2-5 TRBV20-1 CSAQTVYQETQYF
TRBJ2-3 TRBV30 CAWGAEGSTDTQYF
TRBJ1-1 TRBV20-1 CSAMGRLNTEAFF
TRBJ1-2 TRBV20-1 CSASEGSLNYGYTF
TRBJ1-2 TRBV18 CASSHGTEAYGYTF
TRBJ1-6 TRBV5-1 CASSRPGRTNHSPLHF
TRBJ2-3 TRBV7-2 CASSGTPSTDTQYF
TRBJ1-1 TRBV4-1 CASSPLSTGRAEAFF
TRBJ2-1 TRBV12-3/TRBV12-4 CASSLAGGFSEQFF
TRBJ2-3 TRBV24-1 CATSDPSSSTDTQYF
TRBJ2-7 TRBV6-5 CASSPGVAGGGDEQYF
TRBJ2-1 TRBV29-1 CSVDRGNEQFF
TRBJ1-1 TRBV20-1 CSAPRSPGDLAEAFF
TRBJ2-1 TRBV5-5 CASSLGVAKSYNEQFF
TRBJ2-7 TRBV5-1 CASSLPGAYEQYF
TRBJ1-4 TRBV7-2 CASSVSKGYEKLFF
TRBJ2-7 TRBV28 CASSLQTGRKGEQYF
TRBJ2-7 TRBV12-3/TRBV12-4 CASSLDMTEQYF
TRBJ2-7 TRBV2 CASSEMTDSYEQYF
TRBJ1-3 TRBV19 CASSFDSTGRNTIYF
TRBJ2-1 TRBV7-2 CASSLYDYNEQFF
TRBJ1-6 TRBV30 CASHRGSQNNSPLHF
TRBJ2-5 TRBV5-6 CASSGERGRRGETQYF
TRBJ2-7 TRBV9 CASSVADGYEQYF
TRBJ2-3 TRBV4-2 CASSQRQSPDTQYF